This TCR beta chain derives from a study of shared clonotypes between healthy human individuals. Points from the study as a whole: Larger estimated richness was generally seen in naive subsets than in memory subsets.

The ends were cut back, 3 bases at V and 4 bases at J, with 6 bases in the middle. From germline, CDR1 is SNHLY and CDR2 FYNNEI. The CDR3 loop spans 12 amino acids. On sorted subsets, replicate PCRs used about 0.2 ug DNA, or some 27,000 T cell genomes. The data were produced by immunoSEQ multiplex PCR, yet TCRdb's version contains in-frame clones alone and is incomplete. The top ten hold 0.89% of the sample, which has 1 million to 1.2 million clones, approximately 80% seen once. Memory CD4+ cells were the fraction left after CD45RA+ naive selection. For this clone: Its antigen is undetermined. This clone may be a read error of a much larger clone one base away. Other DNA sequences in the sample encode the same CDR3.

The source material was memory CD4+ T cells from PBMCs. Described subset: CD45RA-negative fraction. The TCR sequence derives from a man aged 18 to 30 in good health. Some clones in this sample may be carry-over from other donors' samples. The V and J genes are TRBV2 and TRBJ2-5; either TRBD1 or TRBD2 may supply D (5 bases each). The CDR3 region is CASSERGETQYF. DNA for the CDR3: TGTGCCAGCAGTGAGAGGGGAGAGACCCAGTACTTC.